The 15 T cell receptor beta chains in this list originate from one sample, sequenced in a study of T cells in Graves' hyperthyroidism and ophthalmopathy. Amplification targeted TCR beta CDR3 regions from RNA transcripts. An initial round of RT-PCR targeting the TCR CDR3 relied on the HTBI primer set. TCRdb ran MiXCR on the multiplex PCR reads and lists one entry per CDR3 protein. This table holds approximately 400,000 distinct CDR3 sequences, 13% to 15% found once. Sequenced input: blood. The receptors derive from a woman aged 25-40 years with Graves' ophthalmopathy.

This chain connects TRBV19 to TRBJ2-1, with TRBD2 matching over 9 bases. With V trimmed by 5 bases and J by 7 bases, 12 bases remained unmatched. The CDR3 consists of 16 residues. Germline V lookup: CDR1 LNHDA, CDR2 SQIVND (reference sequence). For the CDR3, the DNA is TGTGCCAGTAGTCCCCCTAGCGGGGCCAACTGGAATGAGCAGTTCTTC. It encodes CASSPPSGANWNEQFF.

This clonotype was recorded many times. The rearrangement joins TRBV14 to TRBJ2-5, with 13 bases that match TRBD2. J was trimmed by 4 bases and V by 5 bases; bases with no gene match: 4. Germline values: CDR1 SGHDN, CDR2 FVKESK. The CDR3 length is 15 residues. In DNA form, the CDR3 reads TGTGCCAGCAGCTGGGGACTAGCGGGGTCAGAGACCCAGTACTTC. Protein product: CASSWGLAGSETQYF.

The sample holds many counts of this clonotype. This chain connects TRBV20-1 to TRBJ1-4; no firm D call. V was shortened by 0 bases and J by 4 bases, with 12 bases between the two germline ends. The V gene's germline CDR1 is DFQATT and CDR2 SNEGSKA (reference sequence). The CDR3 spans 15 residues. CDR3 loop: CSARDGRRINEKLFF. CDR3 coding DNA: TGCAGTGCTAGAGACGGACGCAGGATTAATGAAAAACTGTTTTTT.

This clonotype was recorded many times. The chain has TRBV6-1 and TRBJ2-1, with 11 nucleotides matching TRBD1. The J segment lost 6 bases and the V segment lost 6 bases, leaving 10 bases of the junction unmatched. Looked up from germline, CDR1 is MNHNS and CDR2 is SASEGT. This CDR3 comprises 16 residues. The CDR3 loop is CASRAPGQGAGNEQFF. Written as DNA, the CDR3 is TGTGCCAGCAGGGCTCCCGGACAGGGGGCAGGCAATGAGCAGTTCTTC.

V is TRBV10-3 and J is TRBJ2-1, with a weak D call TRBD2 (6 bases). V lost 7 bases to trimming and J lost 1 base, with 11 bases between them. This CDR3 region has 14 residues. Germline values: CDR1 ENHRY, CDR2 SYGVKD. CDR3 region: CAIKGLLSYNEQFF. In DNA form, the CDR3 reads TGTGCCATCAAGGGACTCTTGTCCTACAATGAGCAGTTCTTC.

This clonotype occurred many times. The genes are TRBV11-2 and TRBJ1-1, with a weak D call TRBD1 (5 bases). CDR3 length equals 15 residues. V lost 2 bases and J 6 bases, leaving 16 bases between the germline ends. The germline CDR1 and CDR2 sequences are SGHAT and FQNNGV. CDR3 in amino acids: CASSLSDSRVAEAFF. In DNA, the CDR3 is TGTGCCAGCAGCTTATCAGACAGTCGGGTCGCTGAAGCTTTCTTT. Full variable domain (outside the CDR3, taken from reference TRBV11-2 and TRBJ1-1): EAGVAQSPRYKIIEKRQSVAFWCNPISGHATLYWYQQILGQGPKLLIQFQNNGVVDDSQLPKDRFSAERLKGVDSTLKIQPAKLEDSAVYLCASSLSDSRVAEAFFGQGTRLTVV.

The chain joins TRBV4-1 to TRBJ1-2; 10 bases align to TRBD1. V shed 3 bases, J shed 6 bases, and the junction held 4 bases outside the gene matches. The CDR3 runs to 14 residues. From germline, CDR1 is MGHRA and CDR2 YSYEKL. In nucleotides, the CDR3 is TGCGCCAGCAGCCACGGGACAGGGGAGGATGGCTACACCTTC. Amino acids: CASSHGTGEDGYTF.

There are many counts of this clonotype. The V call is TRBV3-1, the J call TRBJ1-1, with D tentatively TRBD1 (5 bases). Germline V gene sequence: CDR1 LGHDT, CDR2 YNNKEL (reference sequence). Trimming stripped 4 bases from V and 6 bases from J, with 18 bases between. This CDR3 region has 15 residues. DNA for the CDR3: TGTGCCAGCAGCCCTTCTTCCCAGGGTATCGCTGAAGCTTTCTTT. Protein: CASSPSSQGIAEAFF.

As to this clonotype: A much larger clone differs from this one at a single base, so this may be a read error. A read error is likely, as this CDR3 ends without the conserved phenylalanine or tryptophan. This chain connects TRBV7-2 to TRBJ2-7; TRBD2 is a possible D gene (5 bases). Germline V CDR1 and CDR2: SGHTA, FQGNSA. The CDR3 runs to 14 residues. Trimming pared 3 bases from V and 1 base from J, leaving 10 bases between. The CDR3 is CASSFYSGSYEQYL. CDR3 sequence (DNA): TGTGCCAGCAGCTTCTACTCGGGGTCCTACGAGCAGTACCTC.

This sequence joins TRBV29-1 and TRBJ2-5; 9 nucleotides match TRBD2. Germline CDR1 and CDR2: SQVTM and ANQGSEA. Trimming took 2 bases from V and 5 from J; bases not matched to a gene: 6. The CDR3 has 14 residues. This chain's CDR3 is CSVEWRGGRETQYF. The CDR3 DNA sequence: TGCAGCGTTGAATGGCGGGGGGGCCGTGAGACCCAGTACTTC.

This clonotype was recorded a few times. The chain carries TRBV20-1 and TRBJ2-3; the D is unclear. There are 14 residues in the CDR3. Germline values: CDR1 DFQATT, CDR2 SNEGSKA (reference sequence). V was cut by 1 base and J by 0 bases, with 8 bases left in between. The CDR3 nucleotides read TGCAGTGCTAGAGGAGACGGGAGCACAGATACGCAGTATTTT. Protein sequence: CSARGDGSTDTQYF.

This rearrangement joins TRBV27 to TRBJ1-2, with 8 nucleotides matching TRBD1. In germline, CDR1 is MNHEY, CDR2 SMNVEV (reference sequence). The CDR3 length is 18 residues. The trim removed 5 bases at V and 6 bases at J, leaving 20 bases unmatched. The CDR3 DNA is TGTGCCAGCAGTCTCTTATCGGGACAGGTCTCTTGTTGGGATGGCTACACCTTC. Translating gives CASSLLSGQVSCWDGYTF.

This clonotype was detected ten times or more. V and J are TRBV20-1 and TRBJ2-5; 8 nucleotides match TRBD1. Germline V CDR1 and CDR2: DFQATT, SNEGSKA (reference sequence). This CDR3 has 14 amino acids. Germline trimming cut 3 bases from V and 5 bases from J; bases unmatched to any gene: 8. This chain's CDR3 is CSARGTGGIETQYF. The CDR3 nucleotides read TGCAGTGCTAGGGGGACAGGAGGGATCGAGACCCAGTACTTC.

This clonotype was counted at least ten times. The rearrangement joins TRBV20-1 to TRBJ2-2; 7 positions agree with TRBD2. J lost 0 bases, V lost 6 bases, and 7 bases had no gene match. The germline gives CDR1 DFQATT, CDR2 SNEGSKA (reference sequence). The CDR3 runs to 15 residues. CDR3 bases: TGCAGTGCCTATCCTCTAGCGGCGAACACCGGGGAGCTGTTTTTT. It translates to CSAYPLAANTGELFF.

In this sample, this clonotype turned up many times. The chain joins TRBV7-9 to TRBJ1-2; D unresolved. Germline V gene sequence: CDR1 SEHNR, CDR2 FQNEAQ (reference sequence). The CDR3 spans 13 residues. Deletions cut 1 base from V and 3 bases from J, with 6 bases between. This chain's CDR3 is CASSLGQYYGYTF. The CDR3 DNA follows: TGTGCCAGCAGCTTAGGGCAGTACTATGGCTACACCTTC.